The 26 T cell receptor beta chains reported below all come from one sample, sequenced in a study of regulatory T cells in long-lasting Graves disease. Time point: persistent/refractory GD, antithyroid drugs over 5 years with positive TRAb. The authors made the TCR library using RNA they extracted from PBMCs. The TCR beta library used iRepertoire HTBI primers with Arm-PCR amplification of CDR3. TCRdb passed the multiplex PCR reads through MiXCR, listing each CDR3 protein once. The repertoire includes hundreds of thousands of distinct CDR3 sequences, 15% to 20% of them detected once, and less than 30% sits in the top ten. Sequenced material: peripheral blood mononuclear cells (PBMCs), taken when the disease was refractory, from a patient treated with antithyroid drugs. The receptors shown here come from a female donor with Graves disease.

A note on this clonotype: This likely traces to a read error, being one base from a far larger clone. V gene TRBV2 combines with J gene TRBJ1-5; 7 bases are a match to TRBD1. Per the germline V gene, CDR1 is SNHLY and CDR2 is FYNNEI. The CDR3 loop spans 16 amino acids. Trimming removed 5 bases from V and 4 bases from J; junction bases left unmatched: 11. In DNA, the CDR3 is TGTGCCAGCAGTTTAGGGCACAGGGGTTTGAATCAGCCCCAGCATTTT. The encoded protein is CASSLGHRGLNQPQHF.

This clonotype was seen more than once but under ten times. The chain links TRBV11-1 to TRBJ2-7; 8 positions match TRBD2. Losses at the gene ends were 4 bases for V and 4 bases for J; bases not matched to a gene: 6. CDR1 SGHAT and CDR2 FQDESV come from the germline V gene (reference sequence). The CDR3 runs 14 residues. CDR3 nucleotides: TGTGCCAGCAGCTCAGCGGGAGATGCTTACGAGCAGTACTTC. It yields the protein CASSSAGDAYEQYF.

A word on this clonotype: With a much larger clone just one base away, this may be a read error. The V gene is TRBV6-2 or TRBV6-3, the J gene TRBJ1-1; D call uncertain. The CDR3 runs to 14 residues. V lost 5 bases, J lost 1 base, and 11 bases lay in between. Germline loops: CDR1 MNHEY, CDR2 SVGEGT. The CDR3 here is CASSLLWGNTEAFF. In DNA, the CDR3 is TGTGCCAGCAGTCTTCTCTGGGGGAACACTGAAGCTTTCTTT.

This clonotype was recorded many times. This rearrangement joins TRBV12-5 to TRBJ2-7, with 8 bases lining up with TRBD1. The CDR3 is 16 amino acids. V shed 0 bases, J shed 0 bases, and the junction held 4 bases outside the gene matches. The germline V gene encodes CDR1 LGHNT and CDR2 FRNRAP. This CDR3 is CASGLVLDRASYEQYF. CDR3 sequence (DNA): TGTGCTAGTGGTTTGGTACTGGACAGGGCCTCCTACGAGCAGTACTTC.

This clonotype was recorded at least ten times. The chain carries TRBV6-9 and TRBJ1-5; D remains unclear. V gave up 3 bases and J gave up 7 bases, with 10 bases separating them. Germline loops: CDR1 MNHGY, CDR2 SVAAGI. The CDR3 totals 13 residues. CDR3 bases: TGTGCCAGCAGTTACTCACGGGGACAGCCCCAGCATTTT. It is translated as CASSYSRGQPQHF.

This chain connects TRBV9 to TRBJ1-2; no clear D. Trimming took off 5 bases at V and 4 bases at J, with 15 bases between the two ends. The CDR3 extends over 14 amino acids. CDR1 is SGDLS and CDR2 is YYNGEE in the germline V gene. The CDR3, as DNA: TGTGCCAGCAGTGCTGCGGGTTCATCCTATGGCTACACCTTC. Its translation: CASSAAGSSYGYTF.

The rearrangement links TRBV7-3 to TRBJ2-5; D may be TRBD2 (7 bases). Trimming removed 4 bases at V and 2 bases at J, with 11 bases between. CDR1 SGHTA and CDR2 FQGTGA come from the germline V gene. The CDR3 loop spans 14 amino acids. DNA of the CDR3: TGTGCCAGCAGCTGGGGGGGGGCTCAAGAGACCCAGTACTTC. Translated: CASSWGGAQETQYF.

The chain joins TRBV7-9 to TRBJ1-2, with TRBD1 identical over 8 bases. Germline loops: CDR1 SEHNR, CDR2 FQNEAQ (reference sequence). This CDR3 spans 14 amino acids. V was pared by 5 bases and J by 4 bases, with 6 bases of the junction left unmatched. The CDR3 coding sequence is TGTGCCAGCAGCCACCCCGGGACAGGCTATGGCTACACCTTC. Its protein is CASSHPGTGYGYTF.

Ten or more counts support this clonotype. The chain recombines TRBV11-2 with TRBJ2-7; 12 nucleotides agree with TRBD2. V was clipped by 8 bases and J by 3 bases; unmatched bases: 14. This CDR3 spans 17 amino acids. Germline values: CDR1 SGHAT, CDR2 FQNNGV. Written as DNA, the CDR3 is TGTGCCAGCCGCTCTAGACTAGCGGGAGTAAAGGGCTACGAGCAGTACTTC. It translates to CASRSRLAGVKGYEQYF.

DNA of the CDR3: TGTGCCAGCAGTCCAACCATCGGGACTCCCGACTATGGCTACACCTTC. As protein: CASSPTIGTPDYGYTF. The V call is TRBV28, the J call TRBJ1-2; D possibly corresponds to TRBD1 (5 bases). This CDR3 is 16 amino acids long. The germline V and J ends were trimmed by 5 bases and 3 bases, with 19 bases remaining between them. Per the germline V gene, CDR1 is MDHEN and CDR2 is SYDVKM.

This clonotype was seen ten or more times. This may come from a read error, since a much larger clone is one base off. The V gene is TRBV30, the J gene TRBJ1-6; TRBD1 matches 7 bases. This CDR3 has 13 amino acids. Unmatched junction bases numbered 5, after V lost 8 bases and J lost 4 bases. Germline V CDR1 and CDR2: GTSNPN, SVGIG (reference sequence). CDR3 in DNA: TGTGCCGGCAGGGGGGAGTATAATTCACCCCTCCACTTT. Translation gives CAGRGEYNSPLHF.

This clonotype was counted a few times. The rearrangement links TRBV5-1 to TRBJ1-5; TRBD1 matches 9 bases. Germline trimming cut 2 bases from V and 0 bases from J; bases unmatched to any gene: 3. Germline CDR1 is SGHRS and CDR2 is YFSETQ. This CDR3 comprises 16 residues. In nucleotides, the CDR3 is TGCGCCAGCAGCTTCCCACAGGGGGCTAGCAATCAGCCCCAGCATTTT. As protein: CASSFPQGASNQPQHF.

A few counts support this clonotype. This could be a read error, since a much larger clone is one nucleotide away. The gene calls are TRBV12-3 or TRBV12-4 and TRBJ1-1; D not certain. The CDR3 extends over 14 amino acids. Trimming cost V 1 base and J 6 bases, with 12 bases left between them. Here the CDR3 reads CASSLGPIYAEAFF. DNA for the CDR3: TGTGCCAGCAGTTTAGGTCCTATTTACGCTGAAGCTTTCTTT.

There are a few counts of this clonotype. Relative to the germline gene, one junction end is altered; a read error may explain this. The chain combines TRBV19 with TRBJ2-7; possible D gene TRBD2, 6 bases. The germline gives CDR1 LNHDA, CDR2 SQIVND (reference sequence). The CDR3 consists of 14 residues. The CDR3 sequence is CASSISGDRYEQYF. The CDR3 DNA reads TGTGCCAGCAGTATCTCGGGAGATCGCTACGAGCAGTACTTC.

This clonotype appeared many times. The chain links TRBV12-3 or TRBV12-4 to TRBJ1-2; D call uncertain. This CDR3 is 13 amino acids long. V lost 6 bases, J lost 8 bases, and 16 bases lay in between. The chain's CDR3 is CASRNPPSRGYTF. CDR3 sequence (DNA): TGTGCCAGCAGGAACCCCCCAAGTAGAGGCTACACCTTC.

This clonotype was recorded at least ten times. The DNA for the CDR3 is TGTGCCAGCAGCCTCTCGGGTGAAGCTTTCTTT. Residues: CASSLSGEAFF. The chain couples TRBV7-9 to TRBJ1-1; D is uncertain. The V and J ends lost 5 bases and 7 bases respectively, with 8 bases between them. Germline loops: CDR1 SEHNR, CDR2 FQNEAQ (reference sequence). This CDR3 spans 11 amino acids.

This clonotype was recorded many times. The V call is TRBV12-3 or TRBV12-4, the J call TRBJ1-4; D unclear. This CDR3 comprises 15 residues. Trimming took 1 base from V and 2 from J, leaving 8 bases between them. The CDR3 DNA sequence: TGTGCCAGCAGTTTAGGCCTCGGGACTAATGAAAAACTGTTTTTT. This gives the protein CASSLGLGTNEKLFF.

This clonotype was seen at least ten times. The CDR3 here is CSGGQLNTEAFF. The CDR3 region has the DNA TGCAGCGGAGGACAGCTGAACACTGAAGCTTTCTTT. The V gene is TRBV29-1, the J gene TRBJ1-1, with D possibly being TRBD1 (6 bases). CDR3 length: 12 residues. The germline V gene has CDR1 SQVTM and CDR2 ANQGSEA. Trimming shortened V by 7 bases and J by 0 bases, and 9 bases separated the two germline ends. The complete variable domain, with remaining parts taken from reference TRBV29-1 and TRBJ1-1, reads SAVISQKPSRDICQRGTSLTIQCQVDSQVTMMFWYRQQPGQSLTLIATANQGSEATYESGFVIDKFPISRPNLTFSTLTVSNMSPEDSSIYLCSGGQLNTEAFFGQGTRLTVV.

This chain links TRBV5-1 with TRBJ1-2; TRBD1 agrees at 8 bases. V lost 5 bases to trimming and J lost 0 bases; unmatched junction nucleotides: 9. CDR1 is SGHRS, CDR2 YFSETQ, per germline. CDR3 length: 16 residues. The CDR3 coding sequence is TGCGCCAGCAGTATCGGACAGGGCCTAGCTAACTATGGCTACACCTTC. It yields the protein CASSIGQGLANYGYTF.

In its sample, this clonotype was seen a few times. The chain carries TRBV5-1 and TRBJ1-6; D ambiguous. The CDR3 sequence is 15 residues long. Between the trimmed V and J ends, which lost 0 bases and 1 base, there was a span of 5 bases. Per the germline V gene, CDR1 is SGHRS and CDR2 is YFSETQ. The CDR3 is CASSLGVSYNSPLHF. As DNA, the CDR3 is TGCGCCAGCAGCTTGGGGGTTTCCTATAATTCACCCCTCCACTTT.

The V call is TRBV7-8, the J call TRBJ2-2; 7 bases agree with TRBD2. The CDR3 runs to 15 residues. V lost 6 bases, J lost 2 bases, and 6 bases stayed unmatched. The germline CDR1 and CDR2 sequences are SGHVS and FQNEAQ. CDR3 in amino acids: CASRGGGTNTGELFF. CDR3 coding DNA: TGTGCCAGCAGGGGGGGAGGGACTAACACCGGGGAGCTGTTTTTT.

This clonotype was seen many times. V is TRBV29-1 and J is TRBJ2-5; the D call may be TRBD1 or TRBD2 (6 bases each). Trimming took off 3 bases at V and 2 bases at J, with 16 bases between the two ends. The CDR3 is made up of 15 amino acids. CDR1 and CDR2 from the germline V gene are SQVTM and ANQGSEA. CDR3 region: CSVDKGTGRQETQYF. The CDR3 DNA reads TGCAGCGTTGACAAAGGAACAGGGAGGCAAGAGACCCAGTACTTC.

The table lists this clonotype with a few counts. The rearrangement uses TRBV27 and TRBJ2-7; maybe TRBD2 (6 bases). The CDR3 sequence is 15 residues long. Trimming removed 3 bases from V and 6 bases from J, with 18 bases in between. The V gene's germline CDR1 is MNHEY and CDR2 SMNVEV (reference sequence). The chain's CDR3 is CASSFFGGVVSEQYF. CDR3 sequence (DNA): TGTGCCAGCAGTTTCTTCGGAGGGGTAGTGAGCGAGCAGTACTTC.

This clonotype has at least ten counts. The V gene is TRBV12-3 or TRBV12-4, the J gene TRBJ1-4, with 7 bases that match TRBD1. This CDR3 contains 15 residues. Germline trimming cut 1 base from V and 8 bases from J; bases unmatched to any gene: 7. The CDR3 nucleotides read TGTGCCAGCAGTTTAGTGGGCAGGGGGTACGAAAAACTGTTTTTT. It specifies CASSLVGRGYEKLFF.

J is TRBJ2-5 and V is TRBV12-5; D gene ambiguous. Germline lookup yields CDR1 LGHNT and CDR2 FRNRAP. The CDR3 is 14 amino acids. V was cut by 10 bases and J by 0 bases, with 15 bases left in between. The CDR3 sequence is CAIGPGRNQETQYF. CDR3 coding DNA: TGTGCTATTGGACCCGGACGGAACCAAGAGACCCAGTACTTC.

The sample holds many counts of this clonotype. V gene TRBV6-2 or TRBV6-3 combines with J gene TRBJ1-2; 9 nucleotides line up with TRBD1. The germline gives CDR1 MNHEY, CDR2 SVGEGT. The J segment lost 3 bases and the V segment lost 6 bases, leaving 5 bases of the junction unmatched. The CDR3 spans 14 residues. CDR3 protein: CASSSGQGDYGYTF. The DNA for the CDR3 is TGTGCCAGCAGCTCGGGACAGGGTGACTATGGCTACACCTTC.